This T cell receptor beta chain was identified during a study of early T cells in non-severe SARS-CoV-2 infection. The wider study: Sequenced bulk RNA came from whole blood that was unsorted, and chains were unpaired.

From germline, CDR1 is SGHKS and CDR2 YYEKEE (reference sequence). Trimming left V 0 bases short and J 1 base short, with 16 bases between. CDR3 length: 17 amino acids. In TCRdb, the 5' RACE reads were re-called with MiXCR into one record per CDR3 protein. The table records about 28,000 distinct CDR3 sequences, roughly 4.5% of them present only once. Broader study findings: Anti-spike CD8 responses were favored in VDJdb matching, and private and CD4 specificities were missed.

This clonotype came up a few times. The antigen is undetermined. The starting material was whole blood, obtained at baseline. The chain couples TRBV5-5 to TRBJ2-5; weak D call: TRBD2 (7 bases). This TCR was recovered from an adult who was a healthcare worker with PCR-confirmed SARS-CoV-2 infection or an uninfected control (not recorded which). The CDR3 DNA reads as TGTGCCAGCAGCTTGGAACTCTGGCGGGGGCCCCAAGAGACCCAGTACTTC. Residues: CASSLELWRGPQETQYF.